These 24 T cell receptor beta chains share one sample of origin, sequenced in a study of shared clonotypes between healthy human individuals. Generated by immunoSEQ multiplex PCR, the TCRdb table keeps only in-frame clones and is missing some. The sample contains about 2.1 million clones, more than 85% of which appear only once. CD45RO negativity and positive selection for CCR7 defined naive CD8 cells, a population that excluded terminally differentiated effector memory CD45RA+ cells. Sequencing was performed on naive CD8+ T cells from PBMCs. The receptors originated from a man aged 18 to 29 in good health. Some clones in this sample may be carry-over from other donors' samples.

DNA of the CDR3: TGTGCCAGCAGTTCGGGGACTAGCGGGAGTGATGAGCAGTTCTTC. It specifies CASSSGTSGSDEQFF. The chain is built from TRBV27 and TRBJ2-1; 14 nucleotides match TRBD2. The CDR3 covers 15 residues. The germline V gene has CDR1 MNHEY and CDR2 SMNVEV (reference sequence). V lost 4 bases, J lost 8 bases, and 4 bases stayed unmatched.

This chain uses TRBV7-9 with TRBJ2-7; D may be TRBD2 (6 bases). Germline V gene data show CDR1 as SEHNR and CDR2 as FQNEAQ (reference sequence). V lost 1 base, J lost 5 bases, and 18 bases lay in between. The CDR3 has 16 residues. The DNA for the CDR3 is TGTGCCAGCAGCTTAGGGTACGGGCGGGAAATGAACGAGCAGTACTTC. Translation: CASSLGYGREMNEQYF.

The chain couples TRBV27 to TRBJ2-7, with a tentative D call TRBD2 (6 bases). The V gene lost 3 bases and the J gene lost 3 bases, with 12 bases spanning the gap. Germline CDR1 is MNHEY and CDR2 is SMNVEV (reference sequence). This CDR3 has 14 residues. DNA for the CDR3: TGTGCCAGCAGTTTGATCGGGGGTGGCTACGAGCAGTACTTC. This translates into CASSLIGGGYEQYF.

The CDR3 loop is CASSDLSSGNTIYF. The CDR3 nucleotides read TGTGCCAGCAGTGATCTGAGCTCTGGAAACACCATATATTTT. The gene calls are TRBV27 and TRBJ1-3; D is undetermined. V lost 5 bases to trimming and J lost 0 bases, with 8 bases between them. This CDR3 is 14 amino acids long. The germline V gene has CDR1 MNHEY and CDR2 SMNVEV (reference sequence).

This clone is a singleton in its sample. CDR3 residues: CASSQDPAPNSYEQYF. CDR3 in DNA: TGCGCCAGCAGCCAAGATCCAGCGCCGAACTCCTACGAGCAGTACTTC. The rearrangement uses TRBV4-3 and TRBJ2-7; D call uncertain. V gave up 0 bases and J gave up 0 bases, with 12 bases separating them. Looked up from germline, CDR1 is LGHNA and CDR2 is YSLEER. CDR3 length equals 16 residues.

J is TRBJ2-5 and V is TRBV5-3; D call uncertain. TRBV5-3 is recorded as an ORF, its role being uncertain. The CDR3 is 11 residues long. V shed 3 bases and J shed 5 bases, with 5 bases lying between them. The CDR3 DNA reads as TGTGCCAGAAGCTACTTGGAGACCCAGTACTTC. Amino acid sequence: CARSYLETQYF.

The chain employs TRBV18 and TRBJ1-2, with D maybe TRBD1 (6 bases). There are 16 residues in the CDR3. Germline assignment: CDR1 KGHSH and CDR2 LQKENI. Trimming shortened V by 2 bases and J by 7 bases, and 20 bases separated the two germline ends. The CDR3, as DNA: TGTGCCAGCTCACCAAAGGAGACAGGTCGCTTGAGTGGCTACACCTTC. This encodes CASSPKETGRLSGYTF.

CDR3 sequence reads: CASSAGQGAIDEQFF. The DNA for the CDR3 is TGTGCCAGCAGCGCGGGACAGGGGGCAATCGATGAGCAGTTCTTC. This chain uses TRBV9 with TRBJ2-1; 12 bases match TRBD1. Germline CDR1 reads SGDLS; CDR2 reads YYNGEE. The CDR3 runs 15 residues. V dropped 3 bases and J dropped 8; count of bases not matched to a gene: 6.

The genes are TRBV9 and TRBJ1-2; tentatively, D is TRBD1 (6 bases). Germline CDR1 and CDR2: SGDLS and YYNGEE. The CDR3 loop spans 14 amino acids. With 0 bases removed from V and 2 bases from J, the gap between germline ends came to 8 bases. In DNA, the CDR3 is TGTGCCAGCAGCGTAGAAGACAGGAACTATGGCTACACCTTC. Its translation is CASSVEDRNYGYTF.

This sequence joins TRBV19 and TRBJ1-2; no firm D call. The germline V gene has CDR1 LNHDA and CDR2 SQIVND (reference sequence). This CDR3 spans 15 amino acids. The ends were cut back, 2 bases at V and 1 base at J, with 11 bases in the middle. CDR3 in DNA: TGTGCCAGTAGTATACGGACCGGTGATAACTATGGCTACACCTTC. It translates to CASSIRTGDNYGYTF. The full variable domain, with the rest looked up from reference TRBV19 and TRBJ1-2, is DGGITQSPKYLFRKEGQNVTLSCEQNLNHDAMYWYRQDPGQGLRLIYYSQIVNDFQKGDIAEGYSVSREKKESFPLTVTSAQKNPTAFYLCASSIRTGDNYGYTFGSGTRLTVV.

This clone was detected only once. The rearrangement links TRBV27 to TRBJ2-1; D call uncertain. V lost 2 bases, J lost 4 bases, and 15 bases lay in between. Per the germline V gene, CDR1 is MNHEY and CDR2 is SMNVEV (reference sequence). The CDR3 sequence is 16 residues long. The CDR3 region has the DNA TGTGCCAGCAGTTTAGGGTCGGTCCGGCATTACAATGAGCAGTTCTTC. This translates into CASSLGSVRHYNEQFF.

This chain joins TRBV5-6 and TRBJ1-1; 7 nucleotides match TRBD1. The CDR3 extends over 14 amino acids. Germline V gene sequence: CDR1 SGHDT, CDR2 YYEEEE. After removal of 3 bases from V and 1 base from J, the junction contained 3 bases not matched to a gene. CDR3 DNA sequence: TGTGCCAGCAGCTATGGGACAGCGAACACTGAAGCTTTCTTT. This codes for CASSYGTANTEAFF. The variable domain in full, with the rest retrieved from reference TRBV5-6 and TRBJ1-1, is DAGVTQSPTHLIKTRGQQVTLRCSPKSGHDTVSWYQQALGQGPQFIFQYYEEEERQRGNFPDRFSGHQFPNYSSELNVNALLLGDSALYLCASSYGTANTEAFFGQGTRLTVV.

For the CDR3, the DNA is TGTGCCAGCAGCGGGACAGCGCTCCAAGAGACCCAGTACTTC. Translated: CASSGTALQETQYF. The chain links TRBV9 to TRBJ2-5, with D perhaps TRBD1 (6 bases). Per germline, CDR1 SGDLS and CDR2 YYNGEE. The CDR3 sequence is 14 residues long. Trimming removed 3 bases from V and 1 base from J, with 10 bases in between. Filled out from reference TRBV9 and TRBJ2-5, the complete variable domain reads DSGVTQTPKHLITATGQRVTLRCSPRSGDLSVYWYQQSLDQGLQFLIQYYNGEERAKGNILERFSAQQFPDLHSELNLSSLELGDSALYFCASSGTALQETQYFGPGTRLLVL.

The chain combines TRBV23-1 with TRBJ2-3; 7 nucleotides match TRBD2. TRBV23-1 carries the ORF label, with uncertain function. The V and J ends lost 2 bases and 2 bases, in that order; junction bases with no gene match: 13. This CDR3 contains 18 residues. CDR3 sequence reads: CASSQPPTSEVDTDTQYF. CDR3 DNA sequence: TGCGCCAGCAGTCAACCCCCTACTAGCGAGGTTGACACAGATACGCAGTATTTT.

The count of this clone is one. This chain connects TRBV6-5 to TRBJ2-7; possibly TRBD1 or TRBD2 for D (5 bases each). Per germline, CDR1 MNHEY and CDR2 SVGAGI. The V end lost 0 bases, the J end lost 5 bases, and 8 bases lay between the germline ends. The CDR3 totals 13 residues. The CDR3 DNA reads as TGTGCCAGCAGTTACTCCATGGGGGACGAGCAGTACTTC. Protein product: CASSYSMGDEQYF.

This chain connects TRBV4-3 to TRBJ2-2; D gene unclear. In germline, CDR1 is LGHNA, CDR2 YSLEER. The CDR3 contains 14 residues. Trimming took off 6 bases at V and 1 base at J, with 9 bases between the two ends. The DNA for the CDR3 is TGCGCCAGCAGATACGGGCAGAACACCGGGGAGCTGTTTTTT. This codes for CASRYGQNTGELFF.

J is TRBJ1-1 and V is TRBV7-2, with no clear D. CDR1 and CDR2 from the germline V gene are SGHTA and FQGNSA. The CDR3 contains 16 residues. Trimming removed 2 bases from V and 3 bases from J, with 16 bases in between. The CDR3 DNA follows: TGTGCCAGCAGCTTAACACGAGGGCTTGGGGACACTGAAGCTTTCTTT. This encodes CASSLTRGLGDTEAFF.

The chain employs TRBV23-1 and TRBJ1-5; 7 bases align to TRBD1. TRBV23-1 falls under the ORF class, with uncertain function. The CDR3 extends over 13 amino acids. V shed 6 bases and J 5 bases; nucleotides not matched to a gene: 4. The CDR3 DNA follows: TGCGCCAGCAGACGGACAGGCGATCAGCCCCAGCATTTT. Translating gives CASRRTGDQPQHF.

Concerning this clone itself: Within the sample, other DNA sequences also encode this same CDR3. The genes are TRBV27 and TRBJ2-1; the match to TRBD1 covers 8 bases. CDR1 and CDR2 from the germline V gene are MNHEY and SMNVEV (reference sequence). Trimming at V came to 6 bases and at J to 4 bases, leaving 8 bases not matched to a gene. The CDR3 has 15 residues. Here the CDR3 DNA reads TGTGCCAGCAGCCTGGGACAGGCTTTATACAATGAGCAGTTCTTC. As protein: CASSLGQALYNEQFF.

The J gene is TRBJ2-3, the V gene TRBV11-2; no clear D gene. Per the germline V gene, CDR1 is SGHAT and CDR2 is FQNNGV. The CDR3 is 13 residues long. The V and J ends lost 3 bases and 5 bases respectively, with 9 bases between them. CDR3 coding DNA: TGTGCCAGCAGCTTCGGCTTGGGAGATACGCAGTATTTT. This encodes CASSFGLGDTQYF.

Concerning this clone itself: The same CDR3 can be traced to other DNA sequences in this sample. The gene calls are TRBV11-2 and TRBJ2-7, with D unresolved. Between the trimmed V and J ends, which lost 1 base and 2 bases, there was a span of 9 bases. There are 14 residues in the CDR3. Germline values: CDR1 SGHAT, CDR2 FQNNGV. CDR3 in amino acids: CASSLGGRPYEQYF. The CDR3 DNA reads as TGTGCCAGCAGCTTAGGCGGCAGACCCTACGAGCAGTACTTC.

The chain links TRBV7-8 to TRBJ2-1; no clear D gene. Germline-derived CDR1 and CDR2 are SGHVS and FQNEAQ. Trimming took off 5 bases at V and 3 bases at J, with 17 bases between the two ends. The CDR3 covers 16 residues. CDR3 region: CASSHTTIGRYNEQFF. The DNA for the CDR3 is TGTGCCAGCAGCCACACTACTATCGGACGCTACAATGAGCAGTTCTTC.

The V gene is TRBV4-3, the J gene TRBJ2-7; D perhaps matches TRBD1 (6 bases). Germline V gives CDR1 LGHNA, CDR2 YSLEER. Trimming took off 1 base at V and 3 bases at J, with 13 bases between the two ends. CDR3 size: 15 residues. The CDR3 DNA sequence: TGCGCCAGCAGCCAAGGCCCAGGGGTGGACTACGAGCAGTACTTC. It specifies CASSQGPGVDYEQYF.

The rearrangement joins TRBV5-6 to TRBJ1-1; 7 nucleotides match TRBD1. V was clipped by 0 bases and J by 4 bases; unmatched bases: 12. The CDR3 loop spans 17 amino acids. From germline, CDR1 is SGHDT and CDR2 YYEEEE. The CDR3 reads CASSLEGQGVRVTEAFF. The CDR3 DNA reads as TGTGCCAGCAGCTTGGAGGGGCAGGGGGTTCGTGTCACTGAAGCTTTCTTT. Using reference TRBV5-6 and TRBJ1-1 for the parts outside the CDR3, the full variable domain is DAGVTQSPTHLIKTRGQQVTLRCSPKSGHDTVSWYQQALGQGPQFIFQYYEEEERQRGNFPDRFSGHQFPNYSSELNVNALLLGDSALYLCASSLEGQGVRVTEAFFGQGTRLTVV.